This is a list of T cell receptor beta chains from one sample in a study of blood T cells in healthy people across ages. TCRdb passed the 5' RACE reads through MiXCR, listing each CDR3 protein once. The data contain approximately 600,000 distinct CDR3 sequences, about 54% of them singletons. Material for sequencing was blood. Source of these receptors: a man aged 60 to 69 in good health. CDR3s include the opening cysteine and the closing phenylalanine or tryptophan. D genes are given only for firm matches. Expanded clones get a size class; other rows say once, few or many, or leave the size out.

CDR3	DNA	J	size	V	D
CASSPRTGWTQETQYF	TGTGCCAGCAGCCCACGGACAGGTTGGACCCAAGAGACCCAGTACTTC	TRBJ2-5	NA	TRBV13	TRBD1
CSVTLSPDYGYTF	TGCAGCGTGACCCTTTCCCCGGACTATGGCTACACCTTC	TRBJ1-2	NA	TRBV29-1	NA
CSAQRSGRGYGYTF	TGCAGTGCTCAGAGATCGGGGCGCGGCTATGGCTACACCTTC	TRBJ1-2	NA	TRBV20-1	NA
CASSAYPRGNQETQYF	TGTGCCAGCAGCGCTTATCCTCGGGGGAACCAAGAGACCCAGTACTTC	TRBJ2-5	NA	TRBV9	NA
CAGSETSGATQYF	TGTGCCGGCAGCGAAACTAGCGGAGCGACCCAGTACTTC	TRBJ2-5	NA	TRBV11-2	TRBD2
CASSLVGLSANTEAFF	TGCGCCAGCAGCTTGGTTGGCTTATCAGCGAACACTGAAGCTTTCTTT	TRBJ1-1	NA	TRBV5-1	NA
CASSQGRRAREQFF	TGTGCCAGCAGCCAAGGGCGTCGGGCTCGTGAGCAGTTCTTC	TRBJ2-1	few	TRBV3-1	NA
CASSFVDAGGDTQYF	TGTGCCAGCAGCTTTGTTGACGCGGGGGGGGATACGCAGTATTTT	TRBJ2-3	NA	TRBV7-8	TRBD2
CASSPRPSNYGYTF	TGTGCCAGCAGCCCGCGACCCTCTAACTATGGCTACACCTTC	TRBJ1-2	NA	TRBV7-9	NA
CASSLGTGDYNEQFF	TGCGCCAGCAGCTTGGGGACAGGGGACTACAATGAGCAGTTCTTC	TRBJ2-1	many	TRBV5-1	TRBD1